This T cell receptor beta chain was found in a study of T-cell memory formation after mild COVID-19. The germline V gene encodes CDR1 SGHTA and CDR2 FQGTGA. Trimming left V 0 bases short and J 10 bases short, with 16 bases between. This CDR3 is built from 15 residues. In TCRdb, the 5' RACE reads were re-called with MiXCR into one record per CDR3 protein. Of just over 60,000 distinct CDR3 sequences in the sample, about 10% are singletons; the top ten hold 0.95% to 1.3%. The chain joins TRBV7-3 to TRBJ2-1; a possible D gene is TRBD1 (5 bases). The source material was PBMCs or a T cell subset sorted from them (not recorded which). The source is a man aged 18 to 30 who had mild COVID-19 (a few samples of this study predate the infection). Cell type and time point are not known. The CDR3 sequence is CASSLTRQGYTEQFF. The CDR3 DNA is TGTGCCAGCAGCTTAACTCGGCAGGGTTACACGGAGCAGTTCTTC.